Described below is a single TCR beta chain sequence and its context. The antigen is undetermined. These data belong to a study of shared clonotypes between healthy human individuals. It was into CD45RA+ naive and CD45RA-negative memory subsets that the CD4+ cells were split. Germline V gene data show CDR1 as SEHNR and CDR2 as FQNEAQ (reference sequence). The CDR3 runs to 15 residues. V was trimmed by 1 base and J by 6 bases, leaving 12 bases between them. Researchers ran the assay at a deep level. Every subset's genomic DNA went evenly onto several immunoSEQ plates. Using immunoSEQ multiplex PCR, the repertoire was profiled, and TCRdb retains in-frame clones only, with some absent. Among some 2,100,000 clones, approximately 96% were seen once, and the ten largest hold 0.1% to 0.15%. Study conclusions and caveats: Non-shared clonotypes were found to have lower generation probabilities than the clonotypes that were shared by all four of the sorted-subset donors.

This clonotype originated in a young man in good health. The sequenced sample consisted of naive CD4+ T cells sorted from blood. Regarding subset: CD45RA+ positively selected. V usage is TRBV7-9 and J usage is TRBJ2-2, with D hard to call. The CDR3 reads CASSLVAPRAGELFF. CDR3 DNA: TGTGCCAGCAGCTTAGTCGCGCCGAGAGCCGGGGAGCTGTTTTTT.